The 13 T cell receptor beta chains given below trace back to one sample, sequenced in a study of blood T cells in healthy people across ages. Through a sample-barcoded 5' primer and a J-beta primer mix, a second PCR was run for roughly 7 to 12 cycles. TCRdb independently ran MiXCR on the 5' RACE reads; one entry per CDR3 protein. The data show some 1.1 million distinct CDR3 sequences, with around two fifths seen just once and around 13% held by the top ten. The specimen was blood. The receptors shown here come from a man aged 18 to 29 in good health.

The J gene is TRBJ2-3, the V gene TRBV6-6, with D perhaps matching TRBD1 or TRBD2 (8 bases each). CDR1 and CDR2 (germline): MNHNY, SVGAGI (reference sequence). CDR3 length: 17 amino acids. Trimming cost V 2 bases and J 7 bases, with 22 bases left between them. CDR3 amino acids: CASSYTGGLDHLYTQYF. The CDR3 bases are TGTGCCAGCAGTTACACAGGGGGACTAGACCATCTTTATACGCAGTATTTT.

Comments on this clonotype: A much larger clone lies one base from this, so it may be a read error. V gene TRBV20-1 combines with J gene TRBJ2-2, with D possibly matching TRBD2 (7 bases). The CDR3 covers 14 residues. From germline, CDR1 is DFQATT and CDR2 SNEGSKA (reference sequence). The chain's CDR3 is CGAREGGNTGELFF. The CDR3 DNA reads as TGCGGTGCTAGGGAGGGGGGGAACACCGGGGAGCTGTTTTTT.

This rearrangement joins TRBV12-3 or TRBV12-4 to TRBJ1-1; 7 bases are a match to TRBD1. Losses at the gene ends were 3 bases for V and 6 bases for J; bases not matched to a gene: 4. The CDR3 has 13 residues. The CDR3 DNA follows: TGTGCCAGCAGTTTCTCGGGACAGTCTGAAGCTTTCTTT. It translates to CASSFSGQSEAFF.

This clonotype was seen repeatedly, ten times or more. The V and J genes are TRBV12-3 or TRBV12-4 and TRBJ2-7, with 7 positions matching TRBD2. This CDR3 comprises 12 residues. The V gene end was trimmed by 5 bases and the J gene end by 6 bases; junction bases not matched to a gene: 4. CDR3 DNA sequence: TGTGCCAGCAGTATCGGGGAGGGCGAGCAGTACTTC. It yields the protein CASSIGEGEQYF.

CDR3 protein: CASSQPSGPSRYEQYF. DNA for the CDR3: TGTGCCAGCAGCCAACCTTCGGGACCGTCCCGCTACGAGCAGTACTTC. The gene calls are TRBV3-1 and TRBJ2-5, with D possibly being TRBD1 or TRBD2 (5 bases each). The DNA matches TRBJ2-7 better at its end, which makes the J call doubtful. CDR1 and CDR2 from the germline V gene are LGHDT and YNNKEL (reference sequence). This CDR3 contains 16 residues.

The rearrangement links TRBV29-1 to TRBJ2-3; a weak D match, TRBD2 (5 bases). The germline V gene has CDR1 SQVTM and CDR2 ANQGSEA. The ends were cut back, 0 bases at V and 5 bases at J, with 12 bases in the middle. The length of the CDR3 is 14 residues. The CDR3 spells CSVEEAIRGDTQYF. The CDR3 DNA is TGCAGCGTTGAAGAGGCGATTCGGGGAGATACGCAGTATTTT.

The V and J genes are TRBV5-1 and TRBJ1-2; D gene uncertain. Trimming stripped 0 bases from V and 2 bases from J, with 8 bases between. This CDR3 has 14 amino acids. Germline values: CDR1 SGHRS, CDR2 YFSETQ. The DNA of the CDR3 is TGCGCCAGCAGCTTGGACGAAAAAAACTATGGCTACACCTTC. Translation gives CASSLDEKNYGYTF.

The V and J genes are TRBV6-5 and TRBJ2-3; 7 bases align to TRBD2. The CDR3 is 14 residues long. Germline V gives CDR1 MNHEY, CDR2 SVGAGI. Trimming cost V 7 bases and J 2 bases; bases outside gene matches: 6. The chain's CDR3 is CASKAGMATDTQYF. DNA of the CDR3: TGTGCCAGCAAAGCGGGGATGGCCACAGATACGCAGTATTTT.

The V gene is TRBV20-1, the J gene TRBJ2-2; TRBD2 is a possible D gene (5 bases). CDR3 size: 13 residues. Germline V gene lookup returns CDR1 DFQATT and CDR2 SNEGSKA (reference sequence). V was shortened by 0 bases and J by 6 bases, with 8 bases between the two germline ends. CDR3 amino acids: CSARDRRSGELFF. CDR3 sequence (DNA): TGCAGTGCTAGAGACAGGAGGTCCGGGGAGCTGTTTTTT.

In this sample, this clonotype turned up a few times. The chain combines TRBV20-1 with TRBJ2-7; 8 bases line up with TRBD1. Germline lookup yields CDR1 DFQATT and CDR2 SNEGSKA (reference sequence). CDR3 length: 15 residues. The J segment lost 4 bases and the V segment lost 1 base, leaving 9 bases of the junction unmatched. The CDR3 sequence is CSARGQGAFSYEQYF. The CDR3 bases are TGCAGTGCTAGAGGCCAGGGGGCCTTTTCATACGAGCAGTACTTC.

The chain links TRBV19 to TRBJ1-1; 7 bases are shared with TRBD1. The germline V gene has CDR1 LNHDA and CDR2 SQIVND (reference sequence). This CDR3 is 16 amino acids long. The V gene end was trimmed by 1 base and the J gene end by 2 bases; junction bases not matched to a gene: 7. The CDR3 loop reads CASSIVGQATNTEAFF. CDR3 nucleotides: TGTGCCAGTAGTATAGTAGGACAGGCCACAAACACTGAAGCTTTCTTT.

The V and J genes are TRBV18 and TRBJ2-3, with a possible D match to TRBD2 (6 bases). Between the trimmed V and J ends, which lost 3 bases and 1 base, there was a span of 11 bases. The CDR3 is 15 amino acids. The germline CDR1 and CDR2 sequences are KGHSH and LQKENI. In DNA form, the CDR3 reads TGTGCCAGCTCACCGTTCGGGGGAGGCACAGATACGCAGTATTTT. Its protein product is CASSPFGGGTDTQYF. Complete variable domain (other parts from reference TRBV18 and TRBJ2-3): NAGVMQNPRHLVRRRGQEARLRCSPMKGHSHVYWYRQLPEEGLKFMVYLQKENIIDESGMPKERFSAEFPKEGPSILRIQQVVRGDSAAYFCASSPFGGGTDTQYFGPGTRLTVL.

The J gene is TRBJ1-1, the V gene TRBV10-3, with D possibly being TRBD1 (6 bases). V lost 6 bases, J lost 1 base, and 18 bases lay in between. CDR1 ENHRY and CDR2 SYGVKD come from the germline V gene. The CDR3 contains 16 residues. This CDR3 reads CAISYNPGQTNTEAFF. The CDR3 region has the DNA TGTGCCATCAGCTATAACCCGGGACAAACGAACACTGAAGCTTTCTTT.